This T cell receptor beta chain was documented in a study of Ad26.COV2.S vaccination and SARS-CoV-2 variants. Assay used: immunoSEQ multiplex PCR; TCRdb lists only in-frame clones, some missing. The table includes around 420,000 clones, approximately 90% detected once. Stated treatment: roughly 18 received Ad26.COV2.S at low or high dose, single or two shots; about five received placebo; per-sample allocation not given. Sampling was performed 63 days after the first vaccine or placebo injection. The V gene lost 4 bases and the J gene lost 4 bases, with 7 bases spanning the gap. Germline V gives CDR1 LGHDT, CDR2 YNNKEL (reference sequence). This CDR3 comprises 12 residues.

This material consisted of peripheral blood, taken in a trial of Ad26.COV2.S vaccine versus placebo. This TCR was recovered from a person aged 18-65 years who received the Ad26.COV2.S COVID-19 vaccine or a placebo. The rearrangement links TRBV3-1 (or the pseudogene TRBV3-2) to TRBJ1-2, with TRBD1 as a possible D gene (5 bases). This CDR3 reads CASSRQSYGYTF. The CDR3 DNA reads TGTGCCAGCAGCCGACAGAGCTATGGCTACACCTTC.